What follows are 14 T cell receptor beta chains derived from one specimen sequenced in a study of post-analysis software for immune sequencing data. General study findings and limits: Included in a set of about 5 TRBV segments more frequent in patients than controls were TRBV5-6, TRBV5-1 and TRBV20-1.

Included in the TCR beta cDNA libraries were unique molecular identifiers. TCRdb reprocessed the PCR reads with MiXCR, giving one entry per CDR3 protein. The repertoire holds 700,000 to 800,000 distinct CDR3 sequences, with roughly 30% as singletons. The antigens for these receptors are not known. Material for sequencing was blood. These receptors were obtained from a girl aged 10 to 17 with multiple sclerosis.

For this clonotype: One end of the junction fails to match germline, which may point to a read error. V usage is TRBV9 and J usage is TRBJ2-1, with D perhaps matching TRBD2 (6 bases). Germline loops: CDR1 SGDLS, CDR2 YYNGEE. The CDR3 sequence is 17 residues long. The DNA of the CDR3 is TGTGCCAGCAGCGTAGACTTTAGCGGTGGCTCCTACAGTGAGCAGTTCTTC. As protein: CASSVDFSGGSYSEQFF.

This clonotype has just a few counts. The V call is TRBV20-1, the J call TRBJ2-7; TRBD2 matches 7 bases. Germline V CDR1 and CDR2: DFQATT, SNEGSKA (reference sequence). The trim removed 2 bases at V and 2 bases at J, leaving 6 bases unmatched. This CDR3 is built from 14 residues. DNA for the CDR3: TGCAGTGCTAGACCGCCTAGCGGAACCTACGAGCAGTACTTC. It encodes CSARPPSGTYEQYF.

The rearrangement uses TRBV29-1 and TRBJ1-1; 11 nucleotides agree with TRBD1. The V gene's germline CDR1 is SQVTM and CDR2 ANQGSEA. Trimming took 3 bases from V and 2 from J; bases not matched to a gene: 5. This CDR3 region has 15 residues. In DNA form, the CDR3 reads TGCAGCGTTGACGGGACAGGGGGTGACAACACTGAAGCTTTCTTT. It yields the protein CSVDGTGGDNTEAFF.

The CDR3 bases are TGCAGTGCTAGGGCCAAAGGGGCAAATCAGCCCCAGCATTTT. This sequence encodes CSARAKGANQPQHF. J is TRBJ1-5 and V is TRBV20-1, with D possibly matching TRBD1 (5 bases). V lost 3 bases, J lost 4 bases, and 13 bases lay in between. This CDR3 is built from 14 residues. Germline V gene data show CDR1 as DFQATT and CDR2 as SNEGSKA (reference sequence).

This clonotype appeared a few times. The chain couples TRBV10-3 to TRBJ2-7, with D perhaps TRBD1 or TRBD2 (5 bases each). The J call could be wrong; TRBJ2-4 is a better fit for the DNA end. Germline-derived CDR1 and CDR2 are ENHRY and SYGVKD. The CDR3 runs 15 residues. CDR3 coding DNA: TGTGCCATCAGTGAGGCTGGGACCGGGGAAACCATTCAGTACTTC. This gives the protein CAISEAGTGETIQYF.

This chain joins TRBV7-6 and TRBJ1-2; D not certain. The germline V gene encodes CDR1 SGHVS and CDR2 FNYEAQ. Trimming removed 6 bases from V and 4 bases from J, with 18 bases in between. The CDR3 has 15 amino acids. The CDR3 DNA reads TGTGCCAGCAGTGAAGCAGGCCCACTTTTCTATGGCTACACCTTC. Amino acid sequence: CASSEAGPLFYGYTF.

This clonotype was counted only a few times. The chain links TRBV28 to TRBJ1-4; no clear D gene. Germline CDR1 MDHEN, CDR2 SYDVKM. Trimming removed 3 bases at V and 11 bases at J, with 13 bases between. The CDR3 length is 13 residues. This chain's CDR3 is CASSLPRIQKLFF. CDR3 DNA: TGTGCCAGCAGTTTGCCCAGGATCCAGAAACTGTTTTTT.

The chain has TRBV3-1 and TRBJ2-3; D uncertain. Germline lookup yields CDR1 LGHDT and CDR2 YNNKEL (reference sequence). This CDR3 has 14 amino acids. V shed 1 base and J shed 5 bases, with 10 bases lying between them. For the CDR3, the DNA is TGTGCCAGCAGCCAAGGGTACTGGGGAGATACGCAGTATTTT. This gives the protein CASSQGYWGDTQYF.

This chain connects TRBV29-1 to TRBJ2-3, with 8 bases matching TRBD1. Trimming took 7 bases from V and 8 from J; bases not matched to a gene: 8. The CDR3 is made up of 12 amino acids. CDR1 SQVTM and CDR2 ANQGSEA come from the germline V gene. CDR3 protein: CSERTGPGTQYF. In nucleotides, the CDR3 is TGCAGCGAGCGGACAGGGCCCGGTACGCAGTATTTT.

This clonotype was seen a few times. The rearrangement uses TRBV12-3 or TRBV12-4 and TRBJ1-1; 8 bases map to TRBD1. The CDR3 is 14 residues long. The J segment lost 3 bases and the V segment lost 6 bases, leaving 6 bases of the junction unmatched. CDR3 sequence (DNA): TGTGCCAGCAGACCCAGGGGGCCTGACACTGAAGCTTTCTTT. Protein product: CASRPRGPDTEAFF.

As for this clonotype: Just one base apart from a much larger clone, this may be a read error. The chain employs TRBV20-1 and TRBJ2-7; D call uncertain. CDR1 is DFQATT, CDR2 SNEGSKA, per germline (reference sequence). The CDR3 has 12 residues. The CDR3 is CSARATPYGQYF. The CDR3 nucleotides are TGCAGTGCTCGGGCGACCCCCTACGGGCAGTACTTC.

Only a few counts were recorded for this clonotype. The chain carries TRBV9 and TRBJ2-1, with TRBD2 identical over 8 bases. In germline, CDR1 is SGDLS, CDR2 YYNGEE. The CDR3 extends over 14 amino acids. J lost 4 bases, V lost 5 bases, and 5 bases had no gene match. Here the CDR3 reads CASRGGRQYNEQFF. The CDR3 DNA is TGTGCCAGCAGGGGCGGGAGGCAGTACAATGAGCAGTTCTTC.

This clonotype was observed at least ten times. The genes are TRBV20-1 and TRBJ2-3, with D perhaps matching TRBD1 or TRBD2 (6 bases each). The CDR3 extends over 14 amino acids. Germline lookup yields CDR1 DFQATT and CDR2 SNEGSKA (reference sequence). The V gene lost 1 base and the J gene lost 3 bases, with 11 bases spanning the gap. The CDR3 sequence is CSARVGGGTDTQYF. The CDR3 nucleotides read TGCAGTGCTAGAGTGGGGGGCGGGACAGATACGCAGTATTTT.

This clonotype has a handful of counts. The chain has TRBV4-3 and TRBJ2-1; 8 bases are a match to TRBD1. Unmatched junction bases numbered 0, after V lost 2 bases and J lost 9 bases. The CDR3 consists of 12 residues. Germline V gives CDR1 LGHNA, CDR2 YSLEER. As DNA, the CDR3 is TGCGCCAGCAGCCAAACAGGGGGTGAGCAGTTCTTC. Amino acid sequence: CASSQTGGEQFF.